The 17 T cell receptor beta chains reported below all come from one sample, sequenced in a study of vaccination and CD4 T cells after COVID-19. Sequenced with the Oncomine TCR Beta short-read assay was DNA taken from cultured CD4+ T cells. TCRdb re-called the PCR reads with MiXCR, one entry per CDR3 protein. The sample records about 15,000 distinct CDR3 sequences, 70% to 75% being singletons. For these receptors, no antigen is known. The treatment here: roughly 10-day PBMC culture with coronavirus spike peptide pools or control peptides (ViraFEST assay). Sequenced material: CD4+ T cells from blood, cultured in vitro. The source is a human donor who had recovered from COVID-19.

This chain joins TRBV5-1 and TRBJ2-1, with TRBD2 matching 8 bases. The germline CDR1 and CDR2 sequences are SGHRS and YFSETQ. The CDR3 is 14 residues long. Trimming took 6 bases from V and 7 from J; bases not matched to a gene: 9. CDR3 sequence: CASTAGGRWNEQFF. The CDR3 nucleotides read TGCGCCAGCACGGCGGGAGGTCGCTGGAATGAGCAGTTCTTC.

CDR3 region: CASSLAARWGGYTF. CDR3 DNA sequence: TGTGCCAGCAGCTTAGCCGCACGATGGGGAGGCTACACCTTC. The chain uses TRBV11-2 and TRBJ1-2, with D uncertain. The CDR3 sequence is 14 residues long. CDR1 and CDR2 from the germline V gene are SGHAT and FQNNGV. The V and J ends lost 1 base and 8 bases respectively, with 14 bases between them. The full variable domain, with the rest looked up from reference TRBV11-2 and TRBJ1-2, is EAGVAQSPRYKIIEKRQSVAFWCNPISGHATLYWYQQILGQGPKLLIQFQNNGVVDDSQLPKDRFSAERLKGVDSTLKIQPAKLEDSAVYLCASSLAARWGGYTFGSGTRLTVV.

This clonotype was seen a single time. This chain uses TRBV7-8 with TRBJ2-7; D is possibly TRBD1 (7 bases). The CDR3 is made up of 17 amino acids. The V gene's germline CDR1 is SGHVS and CDR2 FQNEAQ. The V and J ends lost 3 bases and 3 bases respectively, with 21 bases between them. CDR3 residues: CASSFKFSGGGVYEQYF. The CDR3 DNA sequence: TGTGCCAGCAGCTTTAAATTCTCCGGAGGGGGCGTCTACGAGCAGTACTTC.

The genes are TRBV12-3 or TRBV12-4 and TRBJ2-7; TRBD1 might be the D (5 bases). The CDR3 is made up of 14 amino acids. V was cut by 7 bases and J by 3 bases, with 16 bases left in between. The CDR3 loop is CASTRNIGVYEQYF. The CDR3 DNA reads TGTGCCAGCACACGCAACATAGGGGTCTACGAGCAGTACTTC.

J is TRBJ1-1 and V is TRBV6-4; possibly TRBD1 for D (5 bases). CDR3 length: 18 amino acids. Trimming took off 6 bases at V and 1 base at J, with 24 bases between the two ends. The germline CDR1 and CDR2 sequences are MRHNA and SNTAGT. Here the CDR3 DNA reads TGTGCCAGCAGCAGGGACCTATTGGCCCAACCTTCGAACACTGAAGCTTTCTTT. Residues: CASSRDLLAQPSNTEAFF.

The V gene is TRBV7-2, the J gene TRBJ2-7; 8 bases map to TRBD1. The CDR3 is made up of 14 amino acids. Germline lookup yields CDR1 SGHTA and CDR2 FQGNSA. Trimming cost V 2 bases and J 0 bases; bases outside gene matches: 0. The CDR3 DNA reads TGTGCCAGCAGCTTACAGGGGGCCTCCTACGAGCAGTACTTC. Its protein product is CASSLQGASYEQYF.

The rearrangement uses TRBV10-3 and TRBJ1-2, with 9 bases lining up with TRBD1. From germline, CDR1 is ENHRY and CDR2 SYGVKD. CDR3 length equals 17 residues. V shed 6 bases and J 4 bases; nucleotides not matched to a gene: 15. The CDR3 sequence is CAIRKLGQGKSGYGYTF. CDR3 coding DNA: TGTGCCATCAGGAAACTGGGACAGGGTAAGAGCGGCTATGGCTACACCTTC.

V gene TRBV7-2 combines with J gene TRBJ1-2, with unresolved D. The length of the CDR3 is 13 residues. Trimming cost V 1 base and J 8 bases, with 11 bases left between them. Germline V gene data show CDR1 as SGHTA and CDR2 as FQGNSA. The CDR3 loop is CASSLVRVGGYTF. DNA of the CDR3: TGTGCCAGCAGCTTAGTGAGGGTAGGGGGCTACACCTTC.

The rearrangement links TRBV7-8 to TRBJ1-2; 9 bases line up with TRBD1. Germline V CDR1 and CDR2: SGHVS, FQNEAQ. This CDR3 contains 14 residues. With V trimmed by 4 bases and J by 8 bases, 8 bases remained unmatched. CDR3 sequence (DNA): TGTGCCAGCAGCTCACGGACAGGGGATTTGGGCTACACCTTC. Its protein product is CASSSRTGDLGYTF.

V usage is TRBV6-2 or TRBV6-3 and J usage is TRBJ1-5; maybe TRBD1 (5 bases). Germline V gene data show CDR1 as MNHEY and CDR2 as SVGEGT. V lost 7 bases and J 2 bases, leaving 12 bases between the germline ends. The CDR3 loop spans 14 amino acids. The CDR3 coding sequence is TGTGCCAGCACCGGGACGACAGGCAATCAGCCCCAGCATTTT. Its translation is CASTGTTGNQPQHF.

This clonotype is a singleton in its sample. The chain joins TRBV5-1 to TRBJ1-1, with D tentatively TRBD1 (6 bases). This CDR3 has 16 amino acids. Germline values: CDR1 SGHRS, CDR2 YFSETQ. V was shortened by 4 bases and J by 4 bases, with 20 bases between the two germline ends. The CDR3 coding sequence is TGCGCCAGCAGCCTGGGGGGCCGGGCCTCAGGCACTGAAGCTTTCTTT. It yields the protein CASSLGGRASGTEAFF.

The chain uses TRBV7-9 and TRBJ2-4; D unresolved. Trimming stripped 5 bases from V and 2 bases from J, with 13 bases between. Germline values: CDR1 SEHNR, CDR2 FQNEAQ (reference sequence). The CDR3 has 15 residues. CDR3 coding DNA: TGTGCCAGCAGCGGACGGTCCGTAACCAAAAACATTCAGTACTTC. Translation gives CASSGRSVTKNIQYF.

The V call is TRBV20-1, the J call TRBJ2-7, with D perhaps TRBD2 (6 bases). Germline V gives CDR1 DFQATT, CDR2 SNEGSKA (reference sequence). The CDR3 loop spans 14 amino acids. V lost 1 base to trimming and J lost 3 bases, with 13 bases between them. DNA of the CDR3: TGCAGTGCTAGAGGTTTCGGACTAATCTACGAGCAGTACTTC. Amino acid sequence: CSARGFGLIYEQYF.

The V and J genes are TRBV7-8 and TRBJ1-2; weak D call: TRBD1 (5 bases). Germline V lookup: CDR1 SGHVS, CDR2 FQNEAQ. This CDR3 is built from 13 residues. Trimming removed 3 bases at V and 1 base at J, with 6 bases between. The CDR3 region is CASSFGGNYGYTF. CDR3 DNA: TGTGCCAGCAGCTTTGGGGGTAACTATGGCTACACCTTC.

V gene TRBV19 combines with J gene TRBJ1-1, with no clear D. The CDR3 is 14 amino acids. V was cut by 3 bases and J by 9 bases, with 17 bases left in between. Germline-derived CDR1 and CDR2 are LNHDA and SQIVND (reference sequence). The CDR3 coding sequence is TGTGCCAGTAGTATGCACTCTCTGGCTGGGCAAGCTTTCTTT. Amino acids: CASSMHSLAGQAFF.

This chain uses TRBV2 with TRBJ2-7, with 8 bases identical to TRBD2. The length of the CDR3 is 11 residues. Germline CDR1 and CDR2: SNHLY and FYNNEI. Germline trimming cut 4 bases from V and 12 bases from J; bases unmatched to any gene: 5. This chain's CDR3 is CASSVGLDAYF. CDR3 DNA: TGTGCCAGCAGTGTGGGACTAGACGCGTACTTC.

J is TRBJ1-5 and V is TRBV6-1, with no clear D. The V gene's germline CDR1 is MNHNS and CDR2 SASEGT. The V gene lost 9 bases and the J gene lost 0 bases, with 12 bases spanning the gap. The CDR3 loop spans 14 amino acids. The CDR3 region has the DNA TGTGCCAGTACCGGCATCCATAGCAATCAGCCCCAGCATTTT. It is translated as CASTGIHSNQPQHF.